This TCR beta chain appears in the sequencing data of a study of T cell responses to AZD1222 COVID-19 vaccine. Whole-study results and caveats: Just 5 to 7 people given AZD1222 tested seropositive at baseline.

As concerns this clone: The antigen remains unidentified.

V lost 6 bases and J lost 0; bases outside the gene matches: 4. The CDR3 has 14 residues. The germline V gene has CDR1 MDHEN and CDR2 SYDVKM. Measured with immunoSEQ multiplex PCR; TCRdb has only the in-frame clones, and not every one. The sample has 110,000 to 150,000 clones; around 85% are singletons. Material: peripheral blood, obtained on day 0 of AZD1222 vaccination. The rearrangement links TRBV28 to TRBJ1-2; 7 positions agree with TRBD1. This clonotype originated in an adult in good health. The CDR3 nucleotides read TGTGCCAGCAGAACCGGGACAGCTAACTATGGCTACACCTTC. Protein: CASRTGTANYGYTF.